This T cell receptor (beta chain) comes out of a study of identical twins. TCRdb reanalysed the 5' RACE reads using MiXCR and keeps one entry per CDR3 protein. This sample has 250,000 or so distinct CDR3 sequences, with approximately 7% found just once. The CDR3 has 16 amino acids. Trimming stripped 6 bases from V and 8 bases from J, with 23 bases between. The germline V gene has CDR1 ENHRY and CDR2 SYGVKD. Study findings and constraints: Out-of-frame alpha sequences common to twins were enriched for low generation probability. Possibly, invariant MAIT and iNKT cells partly confounded zero-insertion analyses. Within cord blood, abundant beta clonotypes carried fewer insertions, but memory repertoires showed no such trend.

In this sample, this clonotype turned up many times. Its antigen is currently unknown. The same sample was also used in a study of yellow fever vaccine responses in identical twins.

The specimen was memory (CD45RO+) T cells sorted from blood. The chain recombines TRBV10-3 with TRBJ2-1, with D perhaps matching TRBD2 (6 bases). The origin of this receptor is a woman aged 18-30 years in good health. The CDR3 here is CAIRINSGFSGDEQFF. The CDR3, as DNA: TGTGCCATCAGGATAAATAGCGGCTTCAGCGGAGATGAGCAGTTCTTC.